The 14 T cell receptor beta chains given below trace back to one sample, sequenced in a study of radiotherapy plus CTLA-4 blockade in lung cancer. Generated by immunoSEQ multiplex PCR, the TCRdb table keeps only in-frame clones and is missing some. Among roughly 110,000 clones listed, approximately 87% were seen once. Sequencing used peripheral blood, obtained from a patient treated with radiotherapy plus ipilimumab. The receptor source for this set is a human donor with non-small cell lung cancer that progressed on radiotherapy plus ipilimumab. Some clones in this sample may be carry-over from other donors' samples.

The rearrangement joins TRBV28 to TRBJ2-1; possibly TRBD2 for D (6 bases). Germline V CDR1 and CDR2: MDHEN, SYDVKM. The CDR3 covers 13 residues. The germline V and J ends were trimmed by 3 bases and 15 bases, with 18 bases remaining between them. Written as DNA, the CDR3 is TGTGCCAGCAGTTTTCAGACCCCTGGGGGGAGGTTCTTC. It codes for CASSFQTPGGRFF.

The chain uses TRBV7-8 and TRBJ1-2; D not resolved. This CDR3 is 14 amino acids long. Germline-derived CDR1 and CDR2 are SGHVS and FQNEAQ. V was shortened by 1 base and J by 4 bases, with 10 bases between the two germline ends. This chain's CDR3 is CASSLGGVSYGYTF. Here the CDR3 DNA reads TGTGCCAGCAGCTTAGGGGGTGTCTCCTATGGCTACACCTTC.

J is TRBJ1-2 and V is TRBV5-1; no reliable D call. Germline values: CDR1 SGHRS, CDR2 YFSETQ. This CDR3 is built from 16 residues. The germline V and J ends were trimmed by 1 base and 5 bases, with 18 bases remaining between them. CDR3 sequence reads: CASSLPYASREYGYTF. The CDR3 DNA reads TGCGCCAGCAGCTTGCCTTATGCGTCGAGGGAGTATGGCTACACCTTC. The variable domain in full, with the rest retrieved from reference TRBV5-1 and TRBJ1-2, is KAGVTQTPRYLIKTRGQQVTLSCSPISGHRSVSWYQQTPGQGLQFLFEYFSETQRNKGNFPGRFSGRQFSNSRSEMNVSTLELGDSALYLCASSLPYASREYGYTFGSGTRLTVV.

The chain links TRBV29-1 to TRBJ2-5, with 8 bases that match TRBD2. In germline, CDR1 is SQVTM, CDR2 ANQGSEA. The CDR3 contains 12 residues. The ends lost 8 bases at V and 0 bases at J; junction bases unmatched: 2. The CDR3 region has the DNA TGCAGCTCGGGGGGGAACCAAGAGACCCAGTACTTC. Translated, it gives CSSGGNQETQYF.

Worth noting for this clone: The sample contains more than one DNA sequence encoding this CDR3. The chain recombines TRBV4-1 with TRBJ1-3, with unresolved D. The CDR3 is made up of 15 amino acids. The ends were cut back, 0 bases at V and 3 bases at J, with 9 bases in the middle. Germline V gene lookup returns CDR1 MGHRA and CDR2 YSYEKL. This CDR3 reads CASSQDPGRGNTIYF. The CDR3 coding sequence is TGCGCCAGCAGCCAAGATCCAGGTCGTGGAAACACCATATATTTT.

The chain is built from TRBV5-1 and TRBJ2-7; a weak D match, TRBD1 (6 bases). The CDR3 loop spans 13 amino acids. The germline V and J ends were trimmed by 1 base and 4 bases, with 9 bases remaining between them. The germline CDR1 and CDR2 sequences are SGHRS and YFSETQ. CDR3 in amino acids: CASSLIGGYEQYF. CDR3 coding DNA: TGCGCCAGCAGCTTGATAGGGGGTTACGAGCAGTACTTC.

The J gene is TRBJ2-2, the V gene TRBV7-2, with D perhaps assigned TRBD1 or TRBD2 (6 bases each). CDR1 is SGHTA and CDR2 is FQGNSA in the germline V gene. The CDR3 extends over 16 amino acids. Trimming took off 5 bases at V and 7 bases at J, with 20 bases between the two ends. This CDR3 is CASSRGTPRGVGELFF. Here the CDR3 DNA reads TGTGCCAGCAGCCGCGGGACACCTCGGGGTGTCGGGGAGCTGTTTTTT.

CDR3: CASSQRTGNQPQHF. The CDR3 nucleotides are TGTGCCAGCAGCCAGAGGACAGGCAATCAGCCCCAGCATTTT. V is TRBV5-8 and J is TRBJ1-5, with D perhaps TRBD1 (6 bases). Germline V gene data show CDR1 as SGHTS and CDR2 as YDEGEE. V lost 4 bases to trimming and J lost 2 bases, with 10 bases between them. CDR3 length: 14 amino acids.

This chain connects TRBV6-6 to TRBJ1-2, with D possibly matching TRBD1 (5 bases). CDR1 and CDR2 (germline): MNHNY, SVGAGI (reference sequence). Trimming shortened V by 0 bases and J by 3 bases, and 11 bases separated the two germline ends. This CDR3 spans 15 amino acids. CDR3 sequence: CASSYSGDGYYGYTF. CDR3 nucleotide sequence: TGTGCCAGCAGTTACTCGGGGGACGGATACTATGGCTACACCTTC.

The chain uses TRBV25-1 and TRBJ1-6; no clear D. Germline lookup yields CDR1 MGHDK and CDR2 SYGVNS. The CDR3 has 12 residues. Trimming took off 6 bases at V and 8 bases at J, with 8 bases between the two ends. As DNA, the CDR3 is TGTGCCAGCAGGTTAGAATATTCACCCCTCCACTTT. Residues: CASRLEYSPLHF. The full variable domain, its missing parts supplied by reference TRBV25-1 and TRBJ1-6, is EADIYQTPRYLVIGTGKKITLECSQTMGHDKMYWYQQDPGMELHLIHYSYGVNSTEKGDLSSESTVSRIRTEHFPLTLESARPSHTSQYLCASRLEYSPLHFGNGTRLTVT.

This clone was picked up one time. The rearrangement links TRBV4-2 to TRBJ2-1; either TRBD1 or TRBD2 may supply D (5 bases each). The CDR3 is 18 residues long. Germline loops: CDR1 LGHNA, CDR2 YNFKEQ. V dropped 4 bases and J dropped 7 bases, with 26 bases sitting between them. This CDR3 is CASSPGMSGLMGQNEQFF. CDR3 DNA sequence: TGTGCCAGCAGCCCCGGTATGTCGGGGCTGATGGGGCAGAATGAGCAGTTCTTC.

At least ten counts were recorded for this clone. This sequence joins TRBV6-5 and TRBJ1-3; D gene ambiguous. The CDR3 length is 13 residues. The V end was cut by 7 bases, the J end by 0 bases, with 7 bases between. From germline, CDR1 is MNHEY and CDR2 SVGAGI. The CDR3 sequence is CASKWASGNTIYF. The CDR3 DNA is TGTGCCAGCAAGTGGGCCTCTGGAAACACCATATATTTT.

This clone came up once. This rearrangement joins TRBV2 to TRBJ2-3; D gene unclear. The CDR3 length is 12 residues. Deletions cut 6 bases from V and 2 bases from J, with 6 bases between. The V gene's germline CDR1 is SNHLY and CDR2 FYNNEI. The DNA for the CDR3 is TGTGCCAGCAGCCAGAACACAGATACGCAGTATTTT. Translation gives CASSQNTDTQYF.

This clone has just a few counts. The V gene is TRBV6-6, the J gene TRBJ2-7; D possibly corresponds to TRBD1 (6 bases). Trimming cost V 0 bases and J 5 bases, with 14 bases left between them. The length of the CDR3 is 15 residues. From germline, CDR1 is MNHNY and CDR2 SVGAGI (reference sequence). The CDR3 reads CASSYSYQGIHEQYF. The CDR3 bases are TGTGCCAGCAGTTACTCGTACCAGGGGATCCACGAGCAGTACTTC.